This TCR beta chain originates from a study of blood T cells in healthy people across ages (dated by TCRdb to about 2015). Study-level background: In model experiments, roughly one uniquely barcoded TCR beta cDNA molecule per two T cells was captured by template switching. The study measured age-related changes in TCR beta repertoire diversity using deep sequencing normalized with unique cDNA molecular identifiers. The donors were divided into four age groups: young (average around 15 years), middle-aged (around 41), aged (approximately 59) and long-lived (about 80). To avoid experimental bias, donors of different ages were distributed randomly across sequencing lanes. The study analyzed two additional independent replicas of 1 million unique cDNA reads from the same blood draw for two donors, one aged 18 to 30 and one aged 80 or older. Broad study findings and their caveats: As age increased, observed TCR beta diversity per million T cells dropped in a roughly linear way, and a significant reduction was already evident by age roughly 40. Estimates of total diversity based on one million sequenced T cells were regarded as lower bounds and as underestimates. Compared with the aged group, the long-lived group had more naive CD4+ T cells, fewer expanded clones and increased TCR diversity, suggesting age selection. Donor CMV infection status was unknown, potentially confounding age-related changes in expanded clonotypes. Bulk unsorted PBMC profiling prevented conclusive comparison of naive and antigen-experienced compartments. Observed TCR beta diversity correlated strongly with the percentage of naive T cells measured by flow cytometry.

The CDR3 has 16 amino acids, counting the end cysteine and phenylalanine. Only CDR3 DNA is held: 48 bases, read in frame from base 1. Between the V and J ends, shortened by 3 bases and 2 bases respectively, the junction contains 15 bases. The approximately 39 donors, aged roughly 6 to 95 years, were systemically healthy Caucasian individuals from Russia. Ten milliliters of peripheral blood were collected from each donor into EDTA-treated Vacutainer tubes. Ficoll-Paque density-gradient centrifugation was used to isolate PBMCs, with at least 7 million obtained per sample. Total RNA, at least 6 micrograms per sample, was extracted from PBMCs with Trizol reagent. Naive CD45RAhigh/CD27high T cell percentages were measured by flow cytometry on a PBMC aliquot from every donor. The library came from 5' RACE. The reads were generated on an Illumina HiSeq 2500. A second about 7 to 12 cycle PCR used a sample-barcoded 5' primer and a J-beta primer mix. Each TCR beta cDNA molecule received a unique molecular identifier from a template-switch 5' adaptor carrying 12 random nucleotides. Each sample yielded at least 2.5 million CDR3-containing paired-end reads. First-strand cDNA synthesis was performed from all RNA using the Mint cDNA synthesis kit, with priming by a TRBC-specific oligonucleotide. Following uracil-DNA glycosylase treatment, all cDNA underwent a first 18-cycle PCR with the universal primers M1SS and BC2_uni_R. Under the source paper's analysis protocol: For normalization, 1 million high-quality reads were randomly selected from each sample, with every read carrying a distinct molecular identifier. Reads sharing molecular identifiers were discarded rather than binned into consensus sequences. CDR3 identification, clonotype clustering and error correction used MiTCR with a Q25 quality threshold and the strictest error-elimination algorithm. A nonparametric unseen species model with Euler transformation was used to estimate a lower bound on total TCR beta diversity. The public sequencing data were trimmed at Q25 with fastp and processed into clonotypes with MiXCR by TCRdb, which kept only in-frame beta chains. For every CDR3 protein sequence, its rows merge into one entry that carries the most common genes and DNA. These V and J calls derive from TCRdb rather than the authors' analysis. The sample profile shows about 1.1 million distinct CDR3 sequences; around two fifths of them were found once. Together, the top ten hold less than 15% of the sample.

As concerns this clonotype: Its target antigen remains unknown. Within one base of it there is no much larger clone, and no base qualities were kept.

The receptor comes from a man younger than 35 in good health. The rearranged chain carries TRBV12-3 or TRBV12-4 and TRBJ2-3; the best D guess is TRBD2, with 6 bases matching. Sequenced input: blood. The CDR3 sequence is CASSFPLAGFTDTQYF. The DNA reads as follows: TGTGCCAGCAGTTTCCCGTTGGCGGGATTCACAGATACGCAGTATTTT.